These 13 T cell receptor beta chains share one sample of origin, sequenced in a study of blood T cell repertoires in COVID-19. TCRdb's copy holds only in-frame clones and misses some; the assay was immunoSEQ multiplex PCR. The sample includes 88,000 or so clones, roughly 90% of them seen just once. Material: PBMCs or T cells enriched from blood (not recorded which). The receptors derive from a woman aged 45 to 65 with acute COVID-19.

The CDR3 DNA follows: TGTGCCAGCAGCTTGGCAGTTGCTAACTATGGCTACACCTTC. It translates to CASSLAVANYGYTF. The chain combines TRBV5-6 with TRBJ1-2; D gene uncertain. The V and J ends lost 0 bases and 0 bases respectively, with 6 bases between them. This CDR3 has 14 residues. The V gene's germline CDR1 is SGHDT and CDR2 YYEEEE. The whole variable domain, remainder taken from reference TRBV5-6 and TRBJ1-2, is DAGVTQSPTHLIKTRGQQVTLRCSPKSGHDTVSWYQQALGQGPQFIFQYYEEEERQRGNFPDRFSGHQFPNYSSELNVNALLLGDSALYLCASSLAVANYGYTFGSGTRLTVV.

CDR3 region: CASSQEGQGSGGFAYEQFF. The DNA for the CDR3 is TGCGCCAGCAGCCAAGAAGGCCAGGGGTCGGGGGGATTCGCATATGAGCAGTTCTTC. V gene TRBV4-3 combines with J gene TRBJ2-1; D may be TRBD2 (7 bases). The CDR3 has 19 residues. Germline V gene lookup returns CDR1 LGHNA and CDR2 YSLEER. Trimming took off 0 bases at V and 8 bases at J, with 26 bases between the two ends.

J is TRBJ2-2 and V is TRBV30; 7 positions agree with TRBD2. The CDR3 totals 16 residues. J gave up 0 bases and V 4 bases, and 8 bases lay outside the gene matches. Germline V gene data show CDR1 as GTSNPN and CDR2 as SVGIG (reference sequence). The CDR3 DNA sequence: TGTGCCTGGATCAAGCGCGGGAGAACGAACACCGGGGAGCTGTTTTTT. Protein sequence: CAWIKRGRTNTGELFF.

This chain uses TRBV18 with TRBJ2-1; no reliable D call. The germline CDR1 and CDR2 sequences are KGHSH and LQKENI. Trimming removed 3 bases from V and 7 bases from J, with 10 bases in between. This CDR3 region has 13 residues. CDR3 in DNA: TGTGCCAGCTCACCTGTGTTGGCTAATGAGCAGTTCTTC. Translation: CASSPVLANEQFF. The whole variable domain, filled in from reference TRBV18 and TRBJ2-1, reads NAGVMQNPRHLVRRRGQEARLRCSPMKGHSHVYWYRQLPEEGLKFMVYLQKENIIDESGMPKERFSAEFPKEGPSILRIQQVVRGDSAAYFCASSPVLANEQFFGPGTRLTVL.

V and J are TRBV9 and TRBJ2-2; 7 bases fit TRBD2. Germline values: CDR1 SGDLS, CDR2 YYNGEE. With 4 bases clipped from V and 5 bases from J, the junction kept 17 bases outside the gene matches. CDR3 size: 18 residues. The CDR3 reads CASSPAGRASGKTGELFF. The CDR3 DNA reads TGTGCCAGCAGCCCCGCGGGGAGGGCTAGCGGTAAAACCGGGGAGCTGTTTTTT.

V gene TRBV10-3 combines with J gene TRBJ2-3, with D maybe TRBD2 (5 bases). In germline, CDR1 is ENHRY, CDR2 SYGVKD. The CDR3 is made up of 14 amino acids. Trimming removed 3 bases at V and 4 bases at J, with 11 bases between. The CDR3 DNA follows: TGTGCCATCAGTGACGGGGTGATCGCAGATACGCAGTATTTT. Protein sequence: CAISDGVIADTQYF.

The chain joins TRBV29-1 to TRBJ1-2; 7 nucleotides agree with TRBD1. V was pared by 6 bases and J by 4 bases, with 5 bases of the junction left unmatched. In germline, CDR1 is SQVTM, CDR2 ANQGSEA. CDR3 length: 12 amino acids. The CDR3 protein is CSVSGGTYGYTF. CDR3 DNA: TGCAGCGTGTCAGGGGGGACCTATGGCTACACCTTC.

CDR3 DNA sequence: TGTGCCAGCAGTTCTGGACAGTTTGAAGCTTTCTTT. Protein product: CASSSGQFEAFF. The chain recombines TRBV6-5 with TRBJ1-1, with D possibly being TRBD1 (6 bases). This CDR3 region has 12 residues. V gave up 4 bases and J gave up 7 bases, with 10 bases separating them. CDR1 is MNHEY, CDR2 SVGAGI, per germline.

This chain uses TRBV5-1 with TRBJ2-5; the match to TRBD1 covers 9 bases. V dropped 0 bases and J dropped 5; count of bases not matched to a gene: 8. The CDR3 totals 16 residues. Per germline, CDR1 SGHRS and CDR2 YFSETQ. CDR3 in DNA: TGCGCCAGCAGCTTGGAATCTCCGGGACAGGGTGAGACCCAGTACTTC. Translated, it gives CASSLESPGQGETQYF. The whole variable domain, filled in from reference TRBV5-1 and TRBJ2-5, reads KAGVTQTPRYLIKTRGQQVTLSCSPISGHRSVSWYQQTPGQGLQFLFEYFSETQRNKGNFPGRFSGRQFSNSRSEMNVSTLELGDSALYLCASSLESPGQGETQYFGPGTRLLVL.

V is TRBV12-3 or TRBV12-4 and J is TRBJ2-1; D is ambiguous. V was shortened by 1 base and J by 4 bases, with 5 bases between the two germline ends. CDR3 size: 13 residues. The CDR3 region is CASSLVLYNEQFF. The DNA of the CDR3 is TGTGCCAGCAGTTTAGTCCTTTACAATGAGCAGTTCTTC.

This clone has just one count. V usage is TRBV5-4 and J usage is TRBJ1-1; a possible D gene is TRBD1 (5 bases). Germline V gene sequence: CDR1 SGHNT, CDR2 YYREEE (reference sequence). This CDR3 has 16 amino acids. The V and J ends lost 0 bases and 5 bases respectively, with 17 bases between them. The CDR3 is CASSLVGLGLGTEAFF. The CDR3 DNA follows: TGTGCCAGCAGCTTGGTGGGGCTGGGCCTAGGGACTGAAGCTTTCTTT.

This clone came up a few times. CDR3 sequence reads: CASSSRGGRARNEQFF. Here the CDR3 DNA reads TGTGCCAGCAGCTCCCGTGGCGGGAGGGCCAGGAATGAGCAGTTCTTC. The genes are TRBV11-2 and TRBJ2-1, with TRBD2 identical over 9 bases. Trimming at V came to 4 bases and at J to 7 bases, leaving 11 bases not matched to a gene. The CDR3 extends over 16 amino acids. Germline V gives CDR1 SGHAT, CDR2 FQNNGV. Together with reference TRBV11-2 and TRBJ2-1, the CDR3 gives the full variable domain: EAGVAQSPRYKIIEKRQSVAFWCNPISGHATLYWYQQILGQGPKLLIQFQNNGVVDDSQLPKDRFSAERLKGVDSTLKIQPAKLEDSAVYLCASSSRGGRARNEQFFGPGTRLTVL.

The V and J genes are TRBV6-4 and TRBJ1-5; D is perhaps TRBD1 (5 bases). CDR1 MRHNA and CDR2 SNTAGT come from the germline V gene. CDR3 length: 15 amino acids. Trimming removed 0 bases from V and 6 bases from J, with 12 bases in between. The CDR3 sequence: CASSDSEAGGQPQHF. CDR3 coding DNA: TGTGCCAGCAGTGACTCGGAAGCGGGGGGTCAGCCCCAGCATTTT.